The clone carrying this T cell receptor beta chain has just a few counts. Its antigen remains unidentified. V lost 2 bases, J lost 0 bases, and 8 bases lay in between. Per germline, CDR1 LNHDA and CDR2 SQIVND (reference sequence). The CDR3 consists of 15 residues. Amplification of TCR beta CDR3 regions used RNA as the template. Using the HTBI primer set, a first-round RT-PCR was run on the TCR CDR3. Via MiXCR, TCRdb re-called the multiplex PCR reads, giving one row per CDR3 protein. The repertoire holds about 290,000 distinct CDR3 sequences, with roughly an eighth as singletons. The data are from a study of T cells in Graves' hyperthyroidism and ophthalmopathy. Study-level points and caveats: A median around 6 months before onset, the model predicted ophthalmopathy.

On the basis of clinical symptoms, serum thyroxine and TRAb, thyroid ultrasound and orbital computed tomography, diagnoses were made. The TCR sequence derives from a woman in her thirties or forties with Graves' hyperthyroidism. Source material: blood. V usage is TRBV19 and J usage is TRBJ1-3; D is uncertain. The CDR3 coding sequence is TGTGCCAGTAGTATAAGGGCCAGCTCTGGAAACACCATATATTTT. It encodes CASSIRASSGNTIYF. The whole variable domain, filled in from reference TRBV19 and TRBJ1-3, reads DGGITQSPKYLFRKEGQNVTLSCEQNLNHDAMYWYRQDPGQGLRLIYYSQIVNDFQKGDIAEGYSVSREKKESFPLTVTSAQKNPTAFYLCASSIRASSGNTIYFGEGSWLTVV.